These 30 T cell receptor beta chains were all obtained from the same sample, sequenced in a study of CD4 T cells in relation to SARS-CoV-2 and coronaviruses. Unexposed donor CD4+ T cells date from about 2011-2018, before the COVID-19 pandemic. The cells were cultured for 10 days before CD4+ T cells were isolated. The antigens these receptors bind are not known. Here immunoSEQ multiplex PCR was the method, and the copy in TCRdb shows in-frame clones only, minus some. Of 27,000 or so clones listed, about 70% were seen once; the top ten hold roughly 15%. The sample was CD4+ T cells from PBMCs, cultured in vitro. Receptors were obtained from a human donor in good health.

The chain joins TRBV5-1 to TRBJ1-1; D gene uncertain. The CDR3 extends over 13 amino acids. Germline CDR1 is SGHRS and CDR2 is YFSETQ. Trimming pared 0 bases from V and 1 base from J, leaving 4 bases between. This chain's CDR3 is CASSLAENTEAFF. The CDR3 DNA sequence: TGCGCCAGCAGCTTGGCAGAGAACACTGAAGCTTTCTTT.

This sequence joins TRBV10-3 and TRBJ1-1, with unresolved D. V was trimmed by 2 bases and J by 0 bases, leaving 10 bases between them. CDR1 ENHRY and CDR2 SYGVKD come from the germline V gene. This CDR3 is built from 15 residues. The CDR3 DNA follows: TGTGCCATCAGTGAGGGTTACGGCATGAACACTGAAGCTTTCTTT. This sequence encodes CAISEGYGMNTEAFF.

The CDR3 nucleotides are TGTGCCAGCAGCCCTAACTCACTAGCGGGAGGGGTAATGGACATTCAGTACTTC. Its protein product is CASSPNSLAGGVMDIQYF. The chain carries TRBV4-2 and TRBJ2-4, with TRBD2 matching over 13 bases. Germline V gives CDR1 LGHNA, CDR2 YNFKEQ. The trim removed 4 bases at V and 8 bases at J, leaving 14 bases unmatched. CDR3 length: 18 residues.

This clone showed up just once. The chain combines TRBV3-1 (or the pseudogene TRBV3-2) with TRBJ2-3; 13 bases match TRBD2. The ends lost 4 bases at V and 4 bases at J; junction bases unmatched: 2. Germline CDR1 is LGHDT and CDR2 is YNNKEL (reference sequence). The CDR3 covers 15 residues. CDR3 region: CASSRTSGSADTQYF. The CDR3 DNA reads TGTGCCAGCAGCCGGACTAGCGGGAGTGCAGATACGCAGTATTTT.

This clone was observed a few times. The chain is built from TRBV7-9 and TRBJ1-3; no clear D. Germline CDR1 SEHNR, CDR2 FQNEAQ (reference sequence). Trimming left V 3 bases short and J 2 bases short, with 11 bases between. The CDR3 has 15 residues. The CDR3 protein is CASSFLDLPGNTIYF. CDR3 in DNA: TGTGCCAGCAGCTTCCTCGACCTGCCTGGAAACACCATATATTTT.

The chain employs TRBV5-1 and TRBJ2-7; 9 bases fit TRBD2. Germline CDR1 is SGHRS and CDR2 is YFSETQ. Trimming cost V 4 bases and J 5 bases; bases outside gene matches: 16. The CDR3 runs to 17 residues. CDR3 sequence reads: CASSPTRTGTSIHEQYF. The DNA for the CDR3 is TGCGCCAGCAGCCCCACTCGAACCGGGACTAGCATCCACGAGCAGTACTTC.

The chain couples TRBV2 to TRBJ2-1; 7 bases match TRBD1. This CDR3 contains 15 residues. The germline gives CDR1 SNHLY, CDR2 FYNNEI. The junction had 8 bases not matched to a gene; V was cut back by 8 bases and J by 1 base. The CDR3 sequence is CASYSGTASYNEQFF. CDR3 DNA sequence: TGTGCCAGCTACTCCGGGACAGCATCCTACAATGAGCAGTTCTTC. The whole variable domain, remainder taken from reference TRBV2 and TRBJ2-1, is EPEVTQTPSHQVTQMGQEVILRCVPISNHLYFYWYRQILGQKVEFLVSFYNNEISEKSEIFDDQFSVERPDGSNFTLKIRSTKLEDSAMYFCASYSGTASYNEQFFGPGTRLTVL.

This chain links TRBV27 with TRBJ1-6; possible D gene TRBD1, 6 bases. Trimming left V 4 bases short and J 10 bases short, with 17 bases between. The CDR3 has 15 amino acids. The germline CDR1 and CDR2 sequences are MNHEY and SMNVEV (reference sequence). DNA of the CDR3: TGTGCCAGCAGTTGGGGGGCAGGTCTAAACTCACCCCTCCACTTT. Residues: CASSWGAGLNSPLHF.

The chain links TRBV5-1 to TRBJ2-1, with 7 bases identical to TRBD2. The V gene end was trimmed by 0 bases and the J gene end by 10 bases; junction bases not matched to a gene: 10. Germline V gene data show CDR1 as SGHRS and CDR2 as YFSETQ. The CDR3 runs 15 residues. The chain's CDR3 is CASSLGSSGFGEQFF. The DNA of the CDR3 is TGCGCCAGCAGCTTGGGTTCTAGCGGCTTCGGAGAGCAGTTCTTC.

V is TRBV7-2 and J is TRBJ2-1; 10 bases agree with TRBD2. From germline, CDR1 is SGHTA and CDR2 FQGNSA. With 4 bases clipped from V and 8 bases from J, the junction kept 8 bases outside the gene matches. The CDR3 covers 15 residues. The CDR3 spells CASSSLAGDAYEQFF. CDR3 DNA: TGTGCCAGCAGCTCTCTAGCGGGAGATGCCTATGAGCAGTTCTTC.

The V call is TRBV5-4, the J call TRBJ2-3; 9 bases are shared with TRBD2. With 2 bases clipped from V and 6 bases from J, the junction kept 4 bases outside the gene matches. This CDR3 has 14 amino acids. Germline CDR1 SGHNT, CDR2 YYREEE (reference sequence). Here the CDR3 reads CASSFSGSGDTQYF. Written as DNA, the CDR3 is TGTGCCAGCAGCTTTAGCGGGAGCGGGGATACGCAGTATTTT.

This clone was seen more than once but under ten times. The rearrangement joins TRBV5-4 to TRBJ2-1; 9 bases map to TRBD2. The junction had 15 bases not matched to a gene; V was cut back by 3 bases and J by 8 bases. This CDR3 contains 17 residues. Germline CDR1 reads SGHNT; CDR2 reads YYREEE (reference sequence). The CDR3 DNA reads TGTGCCAGCAGCTCCGGACCTAGCGGGGCCCAGATCCATGAGCAGTTCTTC. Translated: CASSSGPSGAQIHEQFF.

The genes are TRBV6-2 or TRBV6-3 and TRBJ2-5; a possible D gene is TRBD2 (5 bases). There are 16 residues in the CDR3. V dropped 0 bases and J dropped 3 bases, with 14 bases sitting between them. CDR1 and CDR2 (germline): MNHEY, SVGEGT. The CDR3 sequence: CASSYSTTGDKETQYF. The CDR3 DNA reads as TGTGCCAGCAGTTACTCGACTACTGGGGATAAAGAGACCCAGTACTTC.

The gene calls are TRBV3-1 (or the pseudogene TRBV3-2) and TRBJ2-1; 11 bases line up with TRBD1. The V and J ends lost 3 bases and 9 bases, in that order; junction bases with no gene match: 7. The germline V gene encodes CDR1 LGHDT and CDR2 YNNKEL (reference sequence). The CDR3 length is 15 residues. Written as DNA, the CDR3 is TGTGCCAGCAGCCACCACGGACAGGGGGCCACTGAGCAGTTCTTC. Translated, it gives CASSHHGQGATEQFF.

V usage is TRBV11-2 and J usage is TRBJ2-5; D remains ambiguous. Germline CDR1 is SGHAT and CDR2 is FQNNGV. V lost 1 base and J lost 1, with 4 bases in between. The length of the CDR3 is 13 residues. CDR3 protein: CASSLGSQETQYF. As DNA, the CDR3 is TGTGCCAGCAGCTTAGGCAGCCAAGAGACCCAGTACTTC.

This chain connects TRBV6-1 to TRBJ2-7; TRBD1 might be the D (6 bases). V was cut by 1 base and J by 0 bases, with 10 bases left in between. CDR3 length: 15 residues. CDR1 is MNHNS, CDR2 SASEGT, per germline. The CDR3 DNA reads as TGTGCCAGCAGTGAAGGGTTAGGGGGCTCCTACGAGCAGTACTTC. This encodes CASSEGLGGSYEQYF.

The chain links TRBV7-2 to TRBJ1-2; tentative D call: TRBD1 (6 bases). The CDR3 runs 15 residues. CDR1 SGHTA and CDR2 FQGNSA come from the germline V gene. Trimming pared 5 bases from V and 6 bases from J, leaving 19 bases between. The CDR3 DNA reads TGTGCCAGCAGCCCCTGGGGGGGGCGTCCCCATGGCTACACCTTC. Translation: CASSPWGGRPHGYTF.

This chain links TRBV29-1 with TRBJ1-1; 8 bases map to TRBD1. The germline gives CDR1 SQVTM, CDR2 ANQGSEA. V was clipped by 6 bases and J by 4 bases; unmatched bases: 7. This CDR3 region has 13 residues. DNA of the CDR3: TGCAGCGTCGACAGGGGTATTAGCACTGAAGCTTTCTTT. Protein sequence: CSVDRGISTEAFF.

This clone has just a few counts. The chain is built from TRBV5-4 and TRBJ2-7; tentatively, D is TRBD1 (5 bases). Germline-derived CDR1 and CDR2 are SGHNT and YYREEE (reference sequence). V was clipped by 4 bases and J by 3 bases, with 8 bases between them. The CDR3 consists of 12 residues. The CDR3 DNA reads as TGTGCCAGCAGCATCGACAGCTACGAGCAGTACTTC. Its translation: CASSIDSYEQYF.

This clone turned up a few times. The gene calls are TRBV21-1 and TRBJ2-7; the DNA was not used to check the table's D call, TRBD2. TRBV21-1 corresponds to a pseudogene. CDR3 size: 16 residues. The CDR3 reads CASSKITPHYSYEQYF. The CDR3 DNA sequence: TGTGCCAGCAGCAAAATAACCCCCCACTACTCCTACGAGCAGTACTTC.

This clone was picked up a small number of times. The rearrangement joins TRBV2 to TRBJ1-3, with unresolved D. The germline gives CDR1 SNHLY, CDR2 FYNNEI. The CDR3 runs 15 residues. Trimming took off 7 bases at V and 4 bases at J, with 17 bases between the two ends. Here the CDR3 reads CASTPGTRTGNTIYF. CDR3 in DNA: TGTGCCAGCACACCAGGTACTCGGACCGGAAACACCATATATTTT. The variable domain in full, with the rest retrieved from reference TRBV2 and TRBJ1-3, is EPEVTQTPSHQVTQMGQEVILRCVPISNHLYFYWYRQILGQKVEFLVSFYNNEISEKSEIFDDQFSVERPDGSNFTLKIRSTKLEDSAMYFCASTPGTRTGNTIYFGEGSWLTVV.

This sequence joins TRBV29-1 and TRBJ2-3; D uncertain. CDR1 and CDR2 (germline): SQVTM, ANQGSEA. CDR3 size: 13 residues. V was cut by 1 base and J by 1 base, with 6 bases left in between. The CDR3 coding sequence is TGCAGCGTTGAAGTGGGTGGCACAGATACGCAGTATTTT. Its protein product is CSVEVGGTDTQYF.

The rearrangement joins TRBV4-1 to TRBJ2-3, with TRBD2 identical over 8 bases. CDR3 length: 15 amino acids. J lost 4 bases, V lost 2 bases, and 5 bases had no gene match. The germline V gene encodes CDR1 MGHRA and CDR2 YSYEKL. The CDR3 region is CASSQPGGRSDTQYF. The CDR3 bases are TGCGCCAGCAGCCAACCGGGGGGGCGGTCAGATACGCAGTATTTT.

The CDR3 loop is CASSLGGVTDTQYF. The CDR3 DNA follows: TGTGCCAGCAGCTTGGGGGGGGTGACAGATACGCAGTATTTT. The genes are TRBV5-6 and TRBJ2-3; possible D gene TRBD2, 6 bases. Germline CDR1 reads SGHDT; CDR2 reads YYEEEE. V was trimmed by 0 bases and J by 3 bases, leaving 8 bases between them. This CDR3 spans 14 amino acids.

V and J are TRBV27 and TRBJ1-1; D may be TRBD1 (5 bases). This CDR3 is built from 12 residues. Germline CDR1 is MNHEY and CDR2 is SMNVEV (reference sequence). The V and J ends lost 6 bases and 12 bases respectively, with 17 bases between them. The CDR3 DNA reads TGTGCCAGCAGACGCACGGGGGGACTTACTTTCTTT. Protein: CASRRTGGLTFF.

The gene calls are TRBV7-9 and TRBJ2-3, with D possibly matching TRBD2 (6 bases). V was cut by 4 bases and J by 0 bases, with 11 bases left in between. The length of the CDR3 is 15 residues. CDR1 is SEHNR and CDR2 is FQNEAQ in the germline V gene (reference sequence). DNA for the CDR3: TGTGCCAGCAGCTCCCCGGGAGACAGCACAGATACGCAGTATTTT. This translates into CASSSPGDSTDTQYF.

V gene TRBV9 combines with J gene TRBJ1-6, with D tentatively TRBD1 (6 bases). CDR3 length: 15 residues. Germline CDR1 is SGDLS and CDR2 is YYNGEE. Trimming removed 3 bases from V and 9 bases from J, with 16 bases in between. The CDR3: CASSATGGRGSPLHF. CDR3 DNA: TGTGCCAGCAGCGCTACCGGGGGCAGGGGTTCACCCCTCCACTTT.

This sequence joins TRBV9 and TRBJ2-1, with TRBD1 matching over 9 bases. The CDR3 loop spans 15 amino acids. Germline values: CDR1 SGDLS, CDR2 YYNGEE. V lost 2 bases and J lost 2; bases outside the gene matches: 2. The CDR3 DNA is TGTGCCAGCAGCGTGGACAGGGGACCCTACAATGAGCAGTTCTTC. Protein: CASSVDRGPYNEQFF.

Written as DNA, the CDR3 is TGTGCCAGCAGTGAACCGGCGGGGAGCTCCTACGAGCAGTACTTC. Translation gives CASSEPAGSSYEQYF. This sequence joins TRBV6-1 and TRBJ2-7; D possibly corresponds to TRBD2 (6 bases). In germline, CDR1 is MNHNS, CDR2 SASEGT. With 2 bases removed from V and 0 bases from J, the gap between germline ends came to 11 bases. The length of the CDR3 is 15 residues.

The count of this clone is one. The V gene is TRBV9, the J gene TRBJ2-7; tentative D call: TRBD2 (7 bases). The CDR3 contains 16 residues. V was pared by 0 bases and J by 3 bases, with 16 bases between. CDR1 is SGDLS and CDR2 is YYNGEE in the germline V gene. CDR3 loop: CASSVGGGLADYEQYF. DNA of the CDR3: TGTGCCAGCAGCGTAGGGGGGGGCCTAGCGGACTACGAGCAGTACTTC.